This T cell receptor beta chain was identified in a study of Graves' ophthalmopathy and Graves' hyperthyroidism. A single count supports this clonotype. Its antigen is not known. Overall study results and limits: Blood also held most thyroid clonotypes expanded above 0.001 frequency.

Amplification of the TCR beta CDR3 regions used RNA transcripts (as template). A first-round RT-PCR used HTBI primers, followed by a second-round multiplex PCR. One entry per CDR3 protein results from TCRdb running MiXCR on the multiplex PCR reads. The sample consists of about 170,000 distinct CDR3 sequences, over 35% of them appearing once. This CDR3 has 15 residues. V lost 1 base to trimming and J lost 5 bases, with 15 bases between them. The clonotype was recovered from a woman in her forties with Graves' ophthalmopathy. The sequencing input was peripheral blood. This rearrangement joins TRBV12-3 or TRBV12-4 to TRBJ2-7; possible D gene TRBD2, 5 bases. The CDR3 DNA follows: TGTGCCAGCAGTTTAGGACGCGAGGCGGGTCACGAGCAGTACTTC. The encoded protein is CASSLGREAGHEQYF.